This T cell receptor beta chain was found in a study of siplizumab effects on memory and regulatory T cells. The V gene's germline CDR1 is MNHEY and CDR2 SVGAGI. The CDR3 has 15 residues. Trimming cost V 0 bases and J 0 bases; bases outside gene matches: 2. Only in-frame clones appear in the TCRdb table, and some are missing; sequencing was by immunoSEQ multiplex PCR. The sample contains 99,000 or so clones, under 95% of which appear only once. Sequencing input: CD4+ T cells sorted from blood. The clonotype comes from a human donor in good health. The chain couples TRBV6-5 to TRBJ2-7; TRBD2 matches at 7 bases. The CDR3 DNA reads as TGTGCCAGCAGTTACTCGGCTAGCGGCTCCTACGAGCAGTACTTC. This gives the protein CASSYSASGSYEQYF.